This T cell receptor (beta chain) was recovered during a study of T-cell reconstitution after alpha-beta-depleted transplantation in children. This clonotype was observed at least ten times. Its cognate antigen is unknown. The study's findings and limits: Most T-cell counts and diversity one year after the transplant came from T cells that were newly produced.

V lost 7 bases to trimming and J lost 1 base; unmatched junction nucleotides: 3. This CDR3 spans 14 amino acids. CDR1 is SNHLY and CDR2 is FYNNEI in the germline V gene. As it was prepared, the TCRbeta library received unique molecular identifiers. Each CDR3 protein is one row after TCRdb ran MiXCR on the PCR reads. The repertoire holds hundreds of thousands of distinct CDR3 sequences, with roughly 23% as singletons. This chain joins TRBV2 and TRBJ2-3; 9 bases align to TRBD1. The sequence came from a boy under two years old who had a stem cell transplant for acute myeloid leukemia, so the T cells may come from the graft donor. Sequenced here: PBMCs, mostly from graft donor cells, sampled 360 days after TCRalphabeta/CD19-depleted stem cell transplant. CDR3 residues: CASTWTGGTDTQYF. The CDR3 DNA reads TGTGCCAGCACCTGGACAGGGGGCACAGATACGCAGTATTTT.